These T cell receptor beta chains were read from a single sample in a study of radiotherapy plus CTLA-4 blockade in lung cancer. Only in-frame clones appear in the TCRdb table, and some are missing; sequencing was by immunoSEQ multiplex PCR. The sample includes about 91,000 clones, 55% to 75% of them seen just once. The specimen comprised peripheral blood, sampled from a patient treated with radiotherapy plus ipilimumab. These receptors originate from a human donor with non-small cell lung cancer that progressed on radiotherapy plus ipilimumab. The conserved cysteine and the conserved F or W are not part of the CDR3 here.

TRBJ1-2,TRBV6-9,ASTNSPGWGNYGYT
TRBJ2-7,TRBV2,ASSERTVSSYEQY
TRBJ2-2,TRBV13,ASSFVNEGTGELF
TRBJ2-6,TRBV4-3,ASSQGALASGANVLT
TRBJ2-3,TRBV29-1,SVGGQGETDTQY
TRBJ2-3,TRBV6-1,ASRDRGQGDTQY
TRBJ2-7,TRBV10-1,ASSDRTGRDEQY
TRBJ2-7,TRBV7-9,ASSPTDGRAKYEQY
TRBJ2-2,TRBV6-6,ASSLYRVEGVGELF
TRBJ1-1,TRBV4-1,ASSQDMLEAF
TRBJ2-3,TRBV28,ASSPAGQGGRTQY
TRBJ1-2,TRBV29-1,SVEEAIYGYT
TRBJ1-5,TRBV28,ASPNSNQPQH
TRBJ2-1,TRBV9,ASSAPTSGRGNEQF
TRBJ1-1,TRBV28,ASSQGGIEMVNTEAF
TRBJ1-2,TRBV5-4,ASSDSAYGYT
TRBJ1-5,TRBV20-1,SASSNQPQH
TRBJ2-1,TRBV18,ASSPLASGGAFPTNEQF
TRBJ2-7,TRBV28,ASSLGQGGYEQY
TRBJ2-3,TRBV7-2,ASSLSGRAEDTQY
TRBJ2-5,TRBV28,ASSLFRHQETQY
TRBJ1-2,TRBV7-8,ASSISGTPAYGYT
TRBJ2-1,TRBV11-2,ASSLLAGGVYNEQF
TRBJ2-3,TRBV28,ASSQRGASTDTQY
TRBJ2-5,TRBV28,ASRETGGAETQY
TRBJ2-7,TRBV10-3,AISEGSGHWGYEQY
TRBJ1-2,TRBV29-1,SVEAAGTNYGYT
TRBJ2-7,TRBV4-2,ASSLSGTRVSYEQY
TRBJ2-2,TRBV2,ASSEGRANTGELF
TRBJ2-3,TRBV6-1,ASSEGGQGTDTQY
TRBJ1-5,TRBV6-1,ASSEYGQGANQPQH
TRBJ2-2,TRBV5-4,ASSVLAGGPNTGELF